The clone carrying this T cell receptor (beta chain) was counted a few times. The data are from a study of blood T cell repertoires in COVID-19. Only in-frame clones appear in the TCRdb table, and some are missing; sequencing was by immunoSEQ multiplex PCR. Of 290,000 or so clones in the sample, 85% are singletons; the top ten hold approximately 5.1%. The sequenced sample was peripheral blood. The origin of this receptor is a man in his fifties or sixties with active or convalescent COVID-19.

CDR3 residues: CASSPLNRAGNTEAFF. The CDR3 nucleotides read TGCGCCAGCAGCCCATTAAACAGGGCGGGGAACACTGAAGCTTTCTTT. This sequence joins TRBV5-1 and TRBJ1-1; D is possibly TRBD1 (6 bases). Trimming took 4 bases from V and 1 from J, leaving 17 bases between them. The CDR3 loop spans 16 amino acids. Per germline, CDR1 SGHRS and CDR2 YFSETQ.